This TCR beta chain was sequenced during a study of blood T cells in healthy people across ages. Study-wide results and caveats: Both higher diversity and more naive CD4+ cells marked long-lived donors when set against aged donors. The authors considered diversity estimates from one million T cells to be underestimates.

With regard to this clonotype: The antigen is not known.

The CDR3 loop spans 14 amino acids. After removal of 5 bases from V and 8 bases from J, the junction contained 5 bases not matched to a gene. The V gene's germline CDR1 is MNHEY and CDR2 SMNVEV (reference sequence). Together with a sample-barcoded 5' primer, a J-beta primer mix was included in a second PCR lasting about 6 to 11 cycles. In TCRdb, the 5' RACE reads were re-called with MiXCR into one record per CDR3 protein. This table holds hundreds of thousands of distinct CDR3 sequences, more than 40% found once. The chain is built from TRBV27 and TRBJ1-6; the match to TRBD1 covers 8 bases. The specimen was blood. This receptor was identified in a woman aged 60 to 75 in good health. Here the CDR3 reads CASSNRQGYSPLHF. The CDR3 DNA is TGTGCCAGCAGTAACCGACAGGGGTATTCACCCCTCCACTTT.